This T cell receptor (beta chain) stems from a study of shared clonotypes between healthy human individuals. CDR1 is MGHDK, CDR2 SYGVNS, per germline. The germline V and J ends were trimmed by 7 bases and 0 bases, with 10 bases remaining between them. The length of the CDR3 is 13 residues. Profiling relied on immunoSEQ multiplex PCR, and the TCRdb table lists in-frame clones only, not all of them. Here the sample spans about 820,000 clones, 90% to 95% being singletons. Naive CD8 isolation took CD45RO-negative cells positively selected for CCR7 and excluded terminally differentiated effector memory CD45RA+ cells. The study, taken as a whole, reports: Among four donors, about 5% of naive CD4 clonotypes were found in common. Rarefaction indicated that sorted-subset sequencing remained incomplete although depth was large. Non-shared clonotypes displayed generation probabilities falling below those of clonotypes present in all four donors. Represented diversity (both genetic and exposure-history) was limited by the small number of donors.

The table lists this clone with a count of one. Its antigen is unidentified. This receptor was obtained from a man aged 25-45 years in good health. The J gene is TRBJ2-7, the V gene TRBV25-1; D is ambiguous. Material: naive CD8+ T cells sorted from blood. For the CDR3, the DNA is TGTGCCAGCAACAAAATGGGCTCCTACGAGCAGTACTTC. Its translation is CASNKMGSYEQYF.